These T cell receptor beta chains were read from a single sample in a study of T cells in Graves' hyperthyroidism and ophthalmopathy. TCRdb processed the multiplex PCR reads anew with MiXCR; each CDR3 protein has one entry. The sample carries under 400,000 distinct CDR3 sequences, around 14% recorded once. Sequencing was carried out using blood. The receptors were gathered from a woman aged 18 to 35 with Graves' hyperthyroidism that later progressed to Graves' ophthalmopathy. CDR3s leave out the opening cysteine and the closing phenylalanine or tryptophan. Clone size, where shown, is once, few, many, or a class for clones that have expanded.

V,J,size,CDR3
TRBV20-1,TRBJ1-6,many,SARGTGNSPLH
TRBV28,TRBJ1-6,many,ASRIRQSSAPLH
TRBV11-2,TRBJ1-5,few,ASSLEQGGNQPQH
TRBV12-3/TRBV12-4,TRBJ1-3,many,ASKIWVAGNTIY
TRBV20-1,TRBJ2-7,few,SATRTSGRPYEQY
TRBV3-1,TRBJ2-7,few,ASSRIGQIYEQY
TRBV18,TRBJ2-2,many,ASSSGYGSTGELF
TRBV28,TRBJ2-5,NA,ASSLTRGSQY
TRBV5-1,TRBJ2-1,NA,ASNKGTGTYNEQF
TRBV20-1,TRBJ1-5,many,SANPQWATQPQH
TRBV19,TRBJ2-7,NA,ASSIRGTGGNEQY
TRBV2,TRBJ2-7,many,ASRGASGIYEQY
TRBV27,TRBJ2-1,many,ASSSRAGEPYNEQF
TRBV20-1,TRBJ1-3,NA,SAREGARGNTIY
TRBV28,TRBJ2-5,NA,SSVPHETQY
TRBV6-1,TRBJ2-5,NA,ASSEGSVTKEAQY
TRBV12-3/TRBV12-4,TRBJ2-7,many,ASSFFRSSYEQY
TRBV20-1,TRBJ2-5,many,SAASGTKETQY
TRBV3-1,NA,once,ASSYNTGEQF
TRBV12-3/TRBV12-4,TRBJ2-1,many,ASSPLGLNYNEQF
TRBV2,TRBJ1-4,NA,ASSYRVVGEKLF
TRBV27,TRBJ2-7,few,ASSPTTSGSREQY
TRBV20-1,TRBJ1-4,NA,SARAQGATNEKLF
TRBV2,TRBJ2-7,many,ASSPRTYEQY
TRBV6-1,TRBJ1-5,few,ASDQGAGGGNSNQPQH
TRBV28,TRBJ2-7,many,ASSGGVTSGYEQY
TRBV7-9,TRBJ1-2,many,ASSLEPLTGAKYGYT
TRBV6-1,TRBJ2-1,few,ASSEVSYNEQF
TRBV28,TRBJ2-6,NA,ASSLSPGRSGANVLT
TRBV12-3/TRBV12-4,TRBJ1-1,many,ASSRDSNTEAF
TRBV6-6,TRBJ2-1,few,ASSYVSGLYNEQF
TRBV28,TRBJ1-1,many,ASRNRAFVKGTEAF
TRBV5-1,TRBJ2-1,few,ASSPGTRVNDGEQF
TRBV20-1,TRBJ2-5,many,SATTSLQETQY